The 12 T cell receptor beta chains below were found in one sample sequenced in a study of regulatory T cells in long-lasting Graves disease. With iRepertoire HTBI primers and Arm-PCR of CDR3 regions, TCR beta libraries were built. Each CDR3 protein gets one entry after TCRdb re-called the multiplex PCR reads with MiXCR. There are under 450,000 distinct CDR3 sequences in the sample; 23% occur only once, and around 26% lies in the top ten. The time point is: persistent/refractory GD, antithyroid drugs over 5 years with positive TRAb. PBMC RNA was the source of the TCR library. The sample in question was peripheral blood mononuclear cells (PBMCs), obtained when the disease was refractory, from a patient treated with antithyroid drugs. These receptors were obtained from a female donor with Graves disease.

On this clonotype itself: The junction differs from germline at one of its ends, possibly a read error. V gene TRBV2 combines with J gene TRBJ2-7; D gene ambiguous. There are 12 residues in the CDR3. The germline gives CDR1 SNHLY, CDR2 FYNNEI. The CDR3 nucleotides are TGCGCCAGCAGTCGGAAACCCTACGAGCAGTACTTC. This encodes CASSRKPYEQYF.

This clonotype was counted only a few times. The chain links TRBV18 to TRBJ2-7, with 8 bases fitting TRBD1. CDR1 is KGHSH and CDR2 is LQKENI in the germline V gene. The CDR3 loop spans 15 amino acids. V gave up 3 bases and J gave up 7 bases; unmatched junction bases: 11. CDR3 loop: CASSPKGQGLREQYF. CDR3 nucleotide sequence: TGTGCCAGCTCACCGAAAGGACAGGGACTTAGGGAGCAGTACTTC.

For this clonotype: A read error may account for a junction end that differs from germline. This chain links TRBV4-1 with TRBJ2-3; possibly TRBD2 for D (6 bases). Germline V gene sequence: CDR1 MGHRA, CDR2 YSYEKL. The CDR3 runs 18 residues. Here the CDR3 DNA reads TGCGCCAGCAGCCCAGCGGGTTCGCGTAAGGTAGATACAGATACGCAGTACTTT. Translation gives CASSPAGSRKVDTDTQYF.

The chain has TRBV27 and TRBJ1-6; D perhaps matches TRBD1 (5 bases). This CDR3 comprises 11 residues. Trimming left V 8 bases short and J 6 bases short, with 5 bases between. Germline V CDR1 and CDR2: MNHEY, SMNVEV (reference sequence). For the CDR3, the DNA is TGTGCCAGCGGGGGTAATTCACCCCTCCACTTT. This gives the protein CASGGNSPLHF.

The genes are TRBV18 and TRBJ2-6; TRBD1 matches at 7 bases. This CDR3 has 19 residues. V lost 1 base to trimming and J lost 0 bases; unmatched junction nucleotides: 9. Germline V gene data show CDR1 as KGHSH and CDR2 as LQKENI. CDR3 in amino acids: CASSPRSAGGYSGANVLTF. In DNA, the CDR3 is TGTGCCAGCTCACCACGGTCGGCAGGGGGATACTCTGGGGCCAACGTCCTGACTTTC.

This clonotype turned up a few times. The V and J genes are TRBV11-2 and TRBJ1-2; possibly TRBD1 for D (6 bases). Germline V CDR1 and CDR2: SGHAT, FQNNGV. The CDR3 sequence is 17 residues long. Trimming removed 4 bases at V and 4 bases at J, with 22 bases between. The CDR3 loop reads CASSSQQVPGQLYGYTF. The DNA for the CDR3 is TGTGCCAGCAGCTCCCAACAAGTCCCAGGACAGCTCTATGGCTACACCTTC.

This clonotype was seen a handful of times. This CDR3 is CASFSGSRTGELFF. DNA of the CDR3: TGTGCCAGCTTTAGCGGGAGTAGAACCGGGGAGCTGTTTTTT. The chain employs TRBV25-1 and TRBJ2-2; TRBD2 aligns across 9 bases. Trimming at V came to 8 bases and at J to 5 bases, leaving 6 bases not matched to a gene. The V gene's germline CDR1 is MGHDK and CDR2 SYGVNS. There are 14 residues in the CDR3. Using reference TRBV25-1 and TRBJ2-2 for the parts outside the CDR3, the full variable domain is EADIYQTPRYLVIGTGKKITLECSQTMGHDKMYWYQQDPGMELHLIHYSYGVNSTEKGDLSSESTVSRIRTEHFPLTLESARPSHTSQYLCASFSGSRTGELFFGEGSRLTVL.

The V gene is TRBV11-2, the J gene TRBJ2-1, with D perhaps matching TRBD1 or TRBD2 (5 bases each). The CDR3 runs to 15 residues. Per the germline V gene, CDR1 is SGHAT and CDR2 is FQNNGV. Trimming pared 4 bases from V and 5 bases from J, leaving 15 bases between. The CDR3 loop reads CASSSRPGRDNEQFF. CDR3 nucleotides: TGTGCCAGCAGCTCCCGACCGGGACGCGACAATGAGCAGTTCTTC.

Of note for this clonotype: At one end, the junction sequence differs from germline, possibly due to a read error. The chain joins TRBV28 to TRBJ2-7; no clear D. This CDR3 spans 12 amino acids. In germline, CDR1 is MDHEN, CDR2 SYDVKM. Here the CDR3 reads CASRPDSYGQYF. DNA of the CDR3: TGTGCCAGCAGGCCGGATTCGTACGGGCAGTACTTC.

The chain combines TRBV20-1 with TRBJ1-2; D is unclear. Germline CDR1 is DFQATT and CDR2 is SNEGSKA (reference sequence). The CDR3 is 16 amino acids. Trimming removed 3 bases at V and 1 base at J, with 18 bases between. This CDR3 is CSARQTERRYNYGYTF. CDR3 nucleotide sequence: TGCAGTGCTAGGCAGACCGAAAGGAGATATAACTATGGCTACACCTTC.

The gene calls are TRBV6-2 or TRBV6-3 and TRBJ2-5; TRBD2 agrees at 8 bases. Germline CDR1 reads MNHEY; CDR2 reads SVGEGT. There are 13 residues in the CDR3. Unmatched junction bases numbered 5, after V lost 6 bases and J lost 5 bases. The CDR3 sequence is CASRRSGSETQYF. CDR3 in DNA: TGTGCCAGCAGACGGAGCGGGAGCGAGACCCAGTACTTC.

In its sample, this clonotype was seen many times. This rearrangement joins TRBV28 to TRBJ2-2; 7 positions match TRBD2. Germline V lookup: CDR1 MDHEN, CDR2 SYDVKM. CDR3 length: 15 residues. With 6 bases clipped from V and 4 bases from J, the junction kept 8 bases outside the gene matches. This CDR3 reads CASSSSGTGTGELFF. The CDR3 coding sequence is TGTGCCAGCAGCTCAAGCGGGACGGGCACCGGGGAGCTGTTTTTT.